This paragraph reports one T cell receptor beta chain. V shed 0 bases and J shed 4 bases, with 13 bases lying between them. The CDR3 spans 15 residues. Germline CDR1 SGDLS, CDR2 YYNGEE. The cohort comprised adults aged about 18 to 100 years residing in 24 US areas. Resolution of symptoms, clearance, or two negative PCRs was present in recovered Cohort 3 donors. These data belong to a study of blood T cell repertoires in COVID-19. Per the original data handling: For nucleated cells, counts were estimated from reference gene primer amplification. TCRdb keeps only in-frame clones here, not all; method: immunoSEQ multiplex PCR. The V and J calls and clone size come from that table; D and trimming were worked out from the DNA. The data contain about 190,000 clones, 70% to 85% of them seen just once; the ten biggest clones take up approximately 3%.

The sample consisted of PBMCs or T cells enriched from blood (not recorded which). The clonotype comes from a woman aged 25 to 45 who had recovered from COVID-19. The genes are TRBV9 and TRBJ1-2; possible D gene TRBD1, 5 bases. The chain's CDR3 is CASSVAAGTGYGYTF. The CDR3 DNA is TGTGCCAGCAGCGTAGCTGCGGGGACGGGCTATGGCTACACCTTC.